This T cell receptor beta chain was recovered during a study of T cells in Graves' hyperthyroidism and ophthalmopathy. From RNA transcripts, TCR beta CDR3 regions were amplified. The study used the HTBI primer set for a first-round RT-PCR of the TCR CDR3. One entry per CDR3 protein results from TCRdb running MiXCR on the multiplex PCR reads. The sample has more than 650,000 distinct CDR3 sequences, 12% to 15% seen once. The V gene's germline CDR1 is SQVTM and CDR2 ANQGSEA. V was trimmed by 3 bases and J by 0 bases, leaving 12 bases between them. The length of the CDR3 is 15 residues. Fresh peripheral blood, 10 ml, yielded the PBMCs. A few counts support this clonotype. Its matching antigen is unknown. Points from the study as a whole: Before onset, by a median of around six months, the model predicted ophthalmopathy.

This clonotype was sampled from a woman between 18 and 29 years old with Graves' hyperthyroidism. The sample taken for sequencing was blood. The genes are TRBV29-1 and TRBJ2-1; D is perhaps TRBD1 (5 bases). CDR3 region: CSVDTTVSSYNEQFF. DNA for the CDR3: TGCAGCGTTGATACGACAGTGAGCTCCTACAATGAGCAGTTCTTC.